This T cell receptor (beta chain) was profiled in a study of control samples from healthy donors and cancer patients. Only in-frame clones appear in the TCRdb table, and some are missing; sequencing was by immunoSEQ multiplex PCR. Of roughly 130,000 clones in the sample, around 93% were seen once. Trimming took off 0 bases at V and 0 bases at J, with 9 bases between the two ends. This CDR3 has 16 amino acids. Germline CDR1 is SGDLS and CDR2 is YYNGEE. This chain joins TRBV9 and TRBJ2-2, with D maybe TRBD2 (6 bases). This TCR came from a man aged 50 to 60 with head and neck cancer. Sequenced input: PBMCs. This chain's CDR3 is CASSVGGTANTGELFF. As DNA, the CDR3 is TGTGCCAGCAGCGTAGGCGGGACGGCGAACACCGGGGAGCTGTTTTTT.